This T cell receptor beta chain was captured in a study of vaccination effects on CD4 cells after COVID-19. General study points: Vaccine- and infection-induced clones showed marked clonal contraction late following vaccination.

With the ViraFEST assay, the study expanded antigen-specific CD4+ T cells using viral peptide pools, then sequenced them. Cells that had been cultured for 10 days were the source of isolated CD4+ T cells. The healthy vaccine recipients, who had no prior SARS-CoV-2 infection, showed negative nucleocapsid antibodies. As for this clone: The antigen remains undetermined.

CDR3 length equals 15 residues. Trimming removed 4 bases at V and 2 bases at J, with 15 bases between. Germline values: CDR1 SGHRS, CDR2 YFSETQ. Clones were sequenced by immunoSEQ multiplex PCR, and TCRdb holds only the in-frame ones, with some missing. The repertoire has 35,000 to 50,000 clones, around three quarters of them found once; the top ten carry about a tenth. The chain employs TRBV5-1 and TRBJ2-5, with D perhaps TRBD2 (6 bases). This receptor was identified in a human donor who received a COVID-19 vaccine. This sample comprised CD4+ T cells from PBMCs cultured with SARS-CoV-2 spike peptides, obtained before COVID-19 vaccination. The CDR3: CASSQIPGDQETQYF. The CDR3 nucleotides read TGCGCCAGCAGCCAGATACCGGGGGATCAAGAGACCCAGTACTTC.